The rows below give T cell receptor beta chains drawn from one sample of a study of response to subunit inactivated influenza vaccine. Using its own MiXCR run on the RT-PCR reads, TCRdb lists one record per CDR3 protein. Altogether around 490,000 distinct CDR3 sequences are present, less than 8% being singletons, with the ten largest covering about an eighth. Sequenced material: PBMCs from blood, taken less than 25 months after vaccination. Source of these receptors: a man between 50 and 69 years old who received an inactivated influenza vaccine. Both conserved end residues are part of each CDR3. Fields, in order: J gene, clone size, V gene, D gene, CDR3 DNA, CDR3 protein. The D gene is left open where the match is weak. Clone size is stated in some rows and not others, as once, few, many or a class when expanded.

>TRBJ2-2|few|TRBV12-3/TRBV12-4|.
TGTGCCAGCACTTCGACACTCAACACCGGGGAGCTGTTTTTT
CASTSTLNTGELFF
>TRBJ2-7|few|TRBV6-2/TRBV6-3|TRBD1
TGTGCCAGCAGTCCTCCGGGACAGGGGTTTTACCACGAGCAGTACTTC
CASSPPGQGFYHEQYF
>TRBJ1-1|.|TRBV6-5|.
TGTGCCAGCAGTTACGGCCGTGGGGGTTTGAACACTGAAGCTTTCTTT
CASSYGRGGLNTEAFF
>TRBJ2-1|few|TRBV28|.
TGTGCCAGCAGTTTTTTCCATGAGCAGTTCTTC
CASSFFHEQFF
>TRBJ1-2|.|TRBV5-1|TRBD1
TGCGCCAGCAGCCGAAGAACCAGACAGGGCGCGGATCTCAACTATGGCTACACCTTC
CASSRRTRQGADLNYGYTF
>TRBJ1-2|.|TRBV6-6|TRBD1
TGTGCCATGACACAGGGGTCGGTTTATGGCTACACCTTC
CAMTQGSVYGYTF
>TRBJ1-2|few|TRBV4-1|.
TGCGCCAGCAGCCATAGAAGCGGGAGGCGAGAAAACCATCTCTATGGCTACACCTTC
CASSHRSGRRENHLYGYTF
>TRBJ2-1|.|TRBV6-5|TRBD1
TGTGCCAGCAGTTACTCGACAGGGGACAGCTGGGATGAGCAGTTCTTC
CASSYSTGDSWDEQFF
>TRBJ2-3|many|TRBV7-8|.
TGTGCCAGCAGCTTACGACTAGGGGAAGGGACGCAGTATTTT
CASSLRLGEGTQYF
>TRBJ1-2|.|TRBV7-9|.
TGTGCCAGCAGCTTAGGAGGACAGAGAAATGGCTACACCTTC
CASSLGGQRNGYTF
>TRBJ1-1|many|TRBV20-1|.
TGCAGTGCTACAGGCTGGGCCTCGAACACTGAAGCTTTCTTT
CSATGWASNTEAFF
>TRBJ1-6|.|TRBV7-8|.
TGTGCCAGCAGCTTGCTTCCGGATTCACCCCTCCACTTT
CASSLLPDSPLHF
>TRBJ2-5|.|TRBV7-2|.
TGTGCCAGCAGCCTATCAAGGGACTTAAGAGCCCAGTACTTC
CASSLSRDLRAQYF
>TRBJ1-5|few|TRBV19|TRBD1
TGTGCCAGTAGTATACCAACAGGACAGGCTCAGCCCCAGCATTTT
CASSIPTGQAQPQHF
>TRBJ1-2|.|TRBV18|.
TGTGCCAGCTCACGAAACAGGGATGGGTATGGCTACACCTTC
CASSRNRDGYGYTF
>TRBJ2-7|few|TRBV14|TRBD2
TGTGCCAGCAGCCACCTACTAGCGGGGATCTACGAGCAGTACTTC
CASSHLLAGIYEQYF
>TRBJ1-1|.|TRBV7-2|.
TGTGCCAGCAGCACTAGGGCGTGGGTGAACACTGAAGCTTTCTTT
CASSTRAWVNTEAFF
>TRBJ2-7|.|TRBV18|.
TGTGCCAGCTCACCAAAACGGGTGGCGGGACTGGACTACTACGAGCAGTACTTC
CASSPKRVAGLDYYEQYF
>TRBJ1-1|many|TRBV20-1|.
TGCAGTGCTACAAGGGAAATGAACACTGAAGCTTTCTTT
CSATREMNTEAFF
>TRBJ2-3|few|TRBV4-1|TRBD2
TGCGCCAGCAGCCGGACTAGCGGGGGGGATACGCAGTATTTT
CASSRTSGGDTQYF
>TRBJ2-3|.|TRBV12-3/TRBV12-4|.
TGTGCCAGCAGATGGGGCTCTGTGAATACGCAGTATTTT
CASRWGSVNTQYF
>TRBJ1-5|.|TRBV15|.
TGTGCCACCAGCAGAGACAGGGCAGGGCAGCCCCAGCATTTT
CATSRDRAGQPQHF
>TRBJ2-1|.|TRBV10-3|.
TGTGCCATCAGCCGGGGGAGCGACAATGAGCAGTTCTTC
CAISRGSDNEQFF
>TRBJ2-2|few|TRBV7-6|TRBD2
TGTGCCAGCAGCCAACTAGCGCGATCGAACACCGGGGAGCTGTTTTTT
CASSQLARSNTGELFF
>TRBJ2-5|few|TRBV20-1|.
TGCAGTCCTTCCCCAGGGGCCCTCTGGGAGACCCAGTACTTC
CSPSPGALWETQYF
>TRBJ1-3|.|TRBV9|.
TGTGCCAGCAGCGTAGGTAGCACCTCTGGAAACACCATATATTTT
CASSVGSTSGNTIYF
>TRBJ2-7|few|TRBV5-6|TRBD2
TGTGCCAGCAGCCACGGGACTAGCGGCTACGAGCAGTACTTC
CASSHGTSGYEQYF
>TRBJ1-2|many|TRBV4-3|.
TGCGCCAGCAGCCCGACTTACGTCTCCGGGAGCTTCTATGGCTACACCTTC
CASSPTYVSGSFYGYTF
>TRBJ2-7|.|TRBV5-1|TRBD2
TGCGCCAGCAGCTTGGGCTCGCTAGCGGGGGCCTACGAGCAGTACTTC
CASSLGSLAGAYEQYF
>TRBJ1-3|many|TRBV5-1|.
TGCGCCAGCAGCTCGACTCTTGGGTCTGGAAACACCATATATTTT
CASSSTLGSGNTIYF
>TRBJ2-1|few|TRBV3-1|.
TGTGCCAGCAGCCCTGGGACACCTCTGGCCAATGAGCAGTTCTTC
CASSPGTPLANEQFF
>TRBJ2-7|many|TRBV3-1|.
TGTGCCAGCAGCCCCCGTGGGGGCGAGCAGTACTTC
CASSPRGGEQYF
>TRBJ2-7|.|TRBV9|.
TGTGCCAGCAGCGGCTCAGGGGCTTCTTCCTACGAGCAGTACTTC
CASSGSGASSYEQYF
>TRBJ1-2|.|TRBV11-2|.
TGTGCCAGCAGAACGTGGGGAGGTTTGGGGACTAACTATGGCTACACCTTC
CASRTWGGLGTNYGYTF
>TRBJ1-2|.|TRBV5-5|.
TGTGCCAGCAGCTCGAACCCGGGCAACTATGGCTACACCTTC
CASSSNPGNYGYTF
>TRBJ1-4|few|TRBV7-2|TRBD1
TGTGCCAGCAGCCTAGGGGGCGACGGAAAACTGTTTTTT
CASSLGGDGKLFF
>TRBJ2-1|few|TRBV5-1|.
TGCGCCAGCAGCTTGGTGGTGAATGACAATGAGCAGTTCTTC
CASSLVVNDNEQFF
>TRBJ1-2|many|TRBV7-9|.
TGTGCCAGCAGGCCGTTCTATGGCTACACCTTC
CASRPFYGYTF
>TRBJ2-2|few|TRBV4-1|.
TGCGCCAGCAGCCAAGATTACGAACAGGCGGACACCGGGGAGCTGTTTTTT
CASSQDYEQADTGELFF
>TRBJ2-5|few|TRBV9|.
TGTGCCAGCAGCGTAGCGGCAGGGAACCAAGAGACCCAGTACTTC
CASSVAAGNQETQYF
>TRBJ2-1|.|TRBV20-1|TRBD2
TGCAGTGCTCGCCATGGGACTAGCGGGGGGCGGGATGAGCAGTTCTTC
CSARHGTSGGRDEQFF
>TRBJ2-7|.|TRBV5-5|.
TGTGCCAGCAGCTTGACAGGGCAGATAGCGGCCTACGAGCAGTACTTC
CASSLTGQIAAYEQYF
>TRBJ2-2|few|TRBV28|.
TGTGCCAGCAGTTTGTCTTCTCAGGGATCCGGGGAGCTGTTTTTT
CASSLSSQGSGELFF
>TRBJ2-3|.|TRBV23-1|TRBD2
TGCGCCAGCAGTCAAATTTCGCGGGGGGACACAGATACGCAGTATTTT
CASSQISRGDTDTQYF
>TRBJ2-7|many|TRBV20-1|TRBD1
TGCAGTGCTAGAAAGACAGGGGACGGGGAGCAGTACTTC
CSARKTGDGEQYF
>TRBJ2-5|many|TRBV7-8|.
TGTGCCAGCAGCTTGATGATGACGGGGGTCGGAGAGACCCAGTACTTC
CASSLMMTGVGETQYF
>TRBJ2-7|.|TRBV6-5|TRBD1
TGTGCCAGCAGTTACTTTGACAGGGGGCCTTCCTACGAGCAGTACTTC
CASSYFDRGPSYEQYF